A selection of T cell receptor beta chains follows, all from one sample in a study of vaccination effects on CD4 cells after COVID-19. The antigens of these receptors remain unknown. Data came from immunoSEQ multiplex PCR; TCRdb stores just in-frame clones and leaves some out. The data hold about 46,000 clones, with roughly 72% observed a single time. Sequencing was performed on CD4+ T cells from PBMCs cultured without peptide, taken before COVID-19 vaccination. These receptors all come from a human donor who had a prior SARS-CoV-2 infection. Each CDR3 is given with its conserved first and last residue. A D gene is named only where the DNA matches it firmly. The size field is filled for only some rows; it gives once, few, many or a size class.

clone size	V gene	J gene	D gene	CDR3 DNA	CDR3 protein
-	TRBV19	TRBJ2-4	TRBD2	TGTGCCAGTAGTACCCGAGGACTAGCGGGGGGCTTAGCCAAAAACATTCAGTACTTC	CASSTRGLAGGLAKNIQYF
few	TRBV6-5	TRBJ1-2	TRBD1	TGTGCCAGCAGTTGGGAACCGGGACAGACTAACTATGGCTACACCTTC	CASSWEPGQTNYGYTF
-	TRBV30	TRBJ2-7	TRBD2	TGTGCCTGGAGGGGGATCCCCCCAGGGACTAGCGGGAGTCGTAGCCACGAGCAGTACTTC	CAWRGIPPGTSGSRSHEQYF
once	TRBV6-1	TRBJ2-7	TRBD2	TGTGCCAGCAGTGAAGGCGGCCAGCGGGGGAACTACGAGCAGTACTTC	CASSEGGQRGNYEQYF
-	TRBV6-4	TRBJ2-7	-	TGTGCCAGCAGTGAGGGAACCGAGGCCTCCTACGAGCAGTACTTC	CASSEGTEASYEQYF
-	TRBV5-1	TRBJ2-2	-	TGCGCCAGCAGCCCGGGGCACACCGGGGAGCTGTTTTTT	CASSPGHTGELFF
once	TRBV5-6	TRBJ2-3	TRBD2	TGTGCCAGCAGCTGGGCCGTGGGGGCGGGGGGTTTGAATACGCAGTATTTT	CASSWAVGAGGLNTQYF
few	TRBV7-8	TRBJ2-3	-	TGTGCCAGCAGCCGCGACGATACGCAGTATTTT	CASSRDDTQYF
few	TRBV14	TRBJ1-3	-	TGTGCCAGCAGCCGTCCGGGAAACACCATATATTTT	CASSRPGNTIYF
-	TRBV4-3	TRBJ2-7	-	TGCGCCAGCAGCCAAGATCTTATCGCACCCCCGTACGAGCAGTACTTC	CASSQDLIAPPYEQYF
-	TRBV6-5	TRBJ1-4	-	TGTGCCACACAAGGACCAACTAATGAAAAACTGTTTTTT	CATQGPTNEKLFF
medium-sized	TRBV13	TRBJ1-2	TRBD1	TGTGCCAGCAGACGTTATTTAACCCGGGACAGGGACTATGGCTACACCTTC	CASRRYLTRDRDYGYTF
few	TRBV24-1	TRBJ2-3	TRBD1	TGTGCCACCAGTGATCACAGGGGCGGCACAGATACGCAGTATTTT	CATSDHRGGTDTQYF
few	TRBV19	TRBJ2-1	TRBD2	TGTGCCAGTAGTATGGGAGGTGGCGGGAGATACAATGAGCAGTTCTTC	CASSMGGGGRYNEQFF
-	TRBV4-3	TRBJ1-6	-	TGCGCCAGCAGCCAAGATCGACAGGCCTTTAATTCACCCCTCCACTTT	CASSQDRQAFNSPLHF
-	TRBV7-3	TRBJ2-2	-	TGTGCCAGCAGCTTGCAAAGGGTTGTGAACACCGGGGAGCTGTTTTTT	CASSLQRVVNTGELFF
-	TRBV12-3/TRBV12-4	TRBJ1-5	TRBD1	TGTGCCAGCAGACCCCCCGGGACAGGGAATTTT	CASRPPGTGNF
once	TRBV7-2	TRBJ2-5	-	TGTGCCAGCAGCTTAGCGGGAAGGGCGGAGACCCAGTACTTC	CASSLAGRAETQYF
-	TRBV7-2	TRBJ1-5	-	TGTGCCAGCAGCTTAATGGGTCAGCCCCAGCATTTT	CASSLMGQPQHF
-	TRBV29-1	TRBJ2-5	TRBD2	TGCAGCGTTGTGCGTAGCGGGGTCGAGACCCAGTACTTC	CSVVRSGVETQYF
once	TRBV2	TRBJ2-5	-	TGTGCCAGCAGTGGAACAGGCCAAGAGACCCAGTACTTC	CASSGTGQETQYF
-	TRBV9	TRBJ2-2	-	TGTGCCAGCAGCGCCGTAGCGGCAGGGCAGAACACCGGGGAGCTGTTTTTT	CASSAVAAGQNTGELFF
-	TRBV19	TRBJ1-1	-	TGTGCCAGTAGTACCTTCGGACGGCAAAACACTGAAGCTTTCTTT	CASSTFGRQNTEAFF
-	TRBV5-1	TRBJ2-5	TRBD2	TGCGCCAGCAGCTTCGTCAGGGAGGGAGAGACCCAGTACTTC	CASSFVREGETQYF
-	TRBV2	TRBJ2-3	TRBD2	TGTGCCAGCAGCGCCGCTAGCGGGGGTTTGGATACGCAGTATTTT	CASSAASGGLDTQYF
-	TRBV18	TRBJ2-3	-	TGTGCCAGCTCACCAGCGCCAGATACGCAGTATTTT	CASSPAPDTQYF
-	TRBV6-5	TRBJ2-2	-	TGTGCCAGCAGTTATCAAGTTAAAGCCGGGGAGCTGTTTTTT	CASSYQVKAGELFF
once	TRBV6-2/TRBV6-3	TRBJ1-5	TRBD1	TGTGCCAGCAGTTACTCAGGGGGCGAGAATCAGCCCCAGCATTTT	CASSYSGGENQPQHF